The next 7 T cell receptor beta chains were all read from a single sample in a study of response to subunit inactivated influenza vaccine. Using its own MiXCR run on the RT-PCR reads, TCRdb lists one record per CDR3 protein. Of 700,000 to 900,000 distinct CDR3 sequences in the sample, over 20% are singletons; the top ten hold roughly a tenth. Sequences were derived from PBMCs from blood, sampled about 5 days after vaccination. The receptor set was obtained from a man aged 50-59 years who received an inactivated influenza vaccine.

The chain has TRBV6-1 and TRBJ1-5; 8 nucleotides align to TRBD1. The CDR3 has 18 amino acids. V shed 6 bases, J shed 0 bases, and the junction held 13 bases outside the gene matches. Germline lookup yields CDR1 MNHNS and CDR2 SASEGT. CDR3 bases: TGTGCCAGCAGGGCGGGGGGGACAGGATTATATAGCAATCAGCCCCAGCATTTT. The encoded protein is CASRAGGTGLYSNQPQHF.

The chain has TRBV20-1 and TRBJ1-5; 7 positions match TRBD1. Trimming cost V 2 bases and J 4 bases; bases outside gene matches: 5. Germline CDR1 is DFQATT and CDR2 is SNEGSKA (reference sequence). There are 14 residues in the CDR3. CDR3 bases: TGCAGTGCTAGAACTGACAGGGAAAATCAGCCCCAGCATTTT. It specifies CSARTDRENQPQHF.

V usage is TRBV4-3 and J usage is TRBJ2-1; no clear D. The CDR3 consists of 17 residues. The V gene's germline CDR1 is LGHNA and CDR2 YSLEER. V gave up 0 bases and J gave up 2 bases, with 14 bases separating them. CDR3 residues: CASSQELADGAYNEQFF. CDR3 DNA: TGCGCCAGCAGCCAAGAGCTTGCCGATGGGGCCTACAATGAGCAGTTCTTC.

The chain combines TRBV4-2 with TRBJ2-7, with D possibly TRBD1 on 5 matching bases. Between the trimmed V and J ends, which lost 0 bases and 4 bases, there was a span of 10 bases. Germline V gene sequence: CDR1 LGHNA, CDR2 YNFKEQ. This CDR3 has 14 residues. The CDR3 protein is CASSQEGRDYEQYF. The CDR3 nucleotides are TGTGCCAGCAGCCAAGAGGGGCGCGATTACGAGCAGTACTTC.

In DNA form, the CDR3 reads TGTGCCATCCGGGGCCAGGGAGAAACGTCGGGTTCTGGAAACACCATATATTTT. This sequence encodes CAIRGQGETSGSGNTIYF. V usage is TRBV10-3 and J usage is TRBJ1-3; D may be TRBD1 (5 bases). The V end was cut by 8 bases, the J end by 1 base, with 24 bases between. The CDR3 has 18 residues. Germline V gene lookup returns CDR1 ENHRY and CDR2 SYGVKD.

With regard to this clonotype: Since no conserved phenylalanine or tryptophan closes the CDR3, a read error is the likely cause. This chain connects TRBV7-9 to TRBJ2-7, with D unresolved. The germline gives CDR1 SEHNR, CDR2 FQNEAQ (reference sequence). V was shortened by 5 bases and J by 6 bases, with 14 bases between the two germline ends. The CDR3 sequence is 13 residues long. The CDR3, as DNA: TGTGCCAGCAGCCTTGACGGAATTAGCGAGCAGTACCTC. Its protein product is CASSLDGISEQYL.

This clonotype was picked up many times. The genes are TRBV20-1 and TRBJ1-5; D gene ambiguous. This CDR3 has 14 residues. V was clipped by 4 bases and J by 2 bases, with 12 bases between them. Germline CDR1 reads DFQATT; CDR2 reads SNEGSKA (reference sequence). For the CDR3, the DNA is TGCAGTGCTAACGACCTAAGGGGCAATCAGCCCCAGCATTTT. It is translated as CSANDLRGNQPQHF.